This T cell receptor beta chain was identified during a study of cytomegalovirus exposure and HLA in healthy donors. For the study at large: The study placed about 86% of its 350 to 400 genotyped donors in the Caucasian-associated ancestry cluster.

V shed 2 bases, J shed 2 bases, and the junction held 15 bases outside the gene matches. Germline V CDR1 and CDR2: SGHVS, FNYEAQ. The CDR3 runs 20 residues. The PCR used 60 Vbeta and 13 Jbeta primers. The data were produced by immunoSEQ multiplex PCR, yet TCRdb's version contains in-frame clones alone and is incomplete. Here the sample spans about 170,000 clones, 80% being singletons. This receptor was identified in a man aged 25 to 40 in good health and CMV-seropositive. Source material: PBMCs. The chain recombines TRBV7-6 with TRBJ2-3; 11 bases line up with TRBD2. The CDR3 loop reads CASSLRTGDLAGGNTDTQYF. Here the CDR3 DNA reads TGTGCCAGCAGCTTAAGGACAGGGGACCTAGCGGGGGGCAACACAGATACGCAGTATTTT.